This T cell receptor beta chain was captured in a study of cytomegalovirus exposure and HLA in healthy donors. Study-wide results and limits: Association of roughly 17,000 TCR beta sequences with HLA alleles was found at 0.05 false discovery rate in a later analysis. A later analysis linked a missense variant in DCLRE1C to the trimming of TCR beta V and J genes. One cluster of highly shared sequence variants probably arose as a sequencing artifact. Some public TCRs appeared in many individuals, while most sequences were rare.

Trimming took 2 bases from V and 5 from J; bases not matched to a gene: 6. This CDR3 contains 16 residues. CDR1 is LGHNA, CDR2 YSLEER, per germline. Both 60 Vbeta primers and 13 Jbeta primers went into the PCR. Sequenced by immunoSEQ multiplex PCR; TCRdb stores in-frame clones only, minus some. The sample lists 100,000 or so clones, 62% occurring once. To note about this clone: The antigen remains undetermined.

Material: PBMCs. The TCR originated in a woman in her twenties or thirties in good health and CMV-seropositive. The chain has TRBV4-3 and TRBJ2-5; 12 bases are shared with TRBD2. Here the CDR3 reads CASSQSSGGAQETQYF. In DNA form, the CDR3 reads TGCGCCAGCAGCCAATCTAGCGGGGGGGCCCAGGAGACCCAGTACTTC.